This TCR beta chain was obtained from a study of CD8 T cells in ankylosing spondylitis. Study-level findings and limits: Ankylosing spondylitis blood seemed to carry a telltale TCR beta motif made of about 8 highly homologous variants.

CDR3 length equals 16 residues. Per the germline V gene, CDR1 is MNHEY and CDR2 is SVGEGT. Trimming cost V 0 bases and J 4 bases, with 15 bases left between them. TCRdb recomputed calls from the 5' RACE reads with MiXCR, one row per CDR3 protein. Found here are about 450,000 distinct CDR3 sequences, roughly 26% of them singletons; the top ten hold about 0.92%. The table lists this clonotype with a few counts. Its cognate antigen is unknown. The clonotype was recovered from a male donor with ankylosing spondylitis. Sequencing was performed on blood, either unsorted or a sorted T cell fraction (not recorded which). The V and J genes are TRBV6-2 or TRBV6-3 and TRBJ1-1; no reliable D call. The CDR3 loop is CASSYSPFRGSTEAFF. The CDR3, as DNA: TGTGCCAGCAGTTACTCCCCCTTTCGAGGGTCCACTGAAGCTTTCTTT.